This T cell receptor beta chain was profiled in a study of blood T cell repertoires in COVID-19. Whole-study context: Researchers got acute and convalescent COVID-19 samples from the United States, Italy and Spain. PBMCs, B-cell-depleted T cells, or T cells provided the cDNA or gDNA that made up the material.

Measured with immunoSEQ multiplex PCR; TCRdb has only the in-frame clones, and not every one. The data show over 200,000 clones, nearly 90% seen once. Clinical history as reported by participants underpinned cohort assignment. For recovered donors of Cohort 3, there were two negative PCRs, clearance, or symptom resolution. The CDR3 is 16 residues long. Per germline, CDR1 LGHDT and CDR2 YNNKEL (reference sequence). V trimming: 2 bases; J trimming: 6 bases; junction bases outside the gene matches: 9. This TCR came from a man aged 30 to 39 who had recovered from COVID-19. This chain links TRBV3-1 (or the pseudogene TRBV3-2) with TRBJ2-1; 8 bases map to TRBD2. The sample consisted of PBMCs or T cells enriched from blood (not recorded which). CDR3 protein: CASSQNLAGLLNEQFF. The CDR3 nucleotides read TGTGCCAGCAGCCAAAACCTAGCGGGTCTTCTCAATGAGCAGTTCTTC.